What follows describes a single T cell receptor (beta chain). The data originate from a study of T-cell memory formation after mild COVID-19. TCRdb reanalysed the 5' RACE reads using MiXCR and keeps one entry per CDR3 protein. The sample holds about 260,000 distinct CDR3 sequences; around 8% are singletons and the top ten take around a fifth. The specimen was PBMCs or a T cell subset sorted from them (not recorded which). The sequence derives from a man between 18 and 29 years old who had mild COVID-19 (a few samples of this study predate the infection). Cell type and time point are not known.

The CDR3 bases are TGCAGCGTTGGAATAGGGTATGGCTACACCTTC. It is translated as CSVGIGYGYTF. This chain links TRBV29-1 with TRBJ1-2, with unresolved D. The germline V gene has CDR1 SQVTM and CDR2 ANQGSEA. Trimming pared 4 bases from V and 5 bases from J, leaving 8 bases between. The CDR3 runs 11 residues.